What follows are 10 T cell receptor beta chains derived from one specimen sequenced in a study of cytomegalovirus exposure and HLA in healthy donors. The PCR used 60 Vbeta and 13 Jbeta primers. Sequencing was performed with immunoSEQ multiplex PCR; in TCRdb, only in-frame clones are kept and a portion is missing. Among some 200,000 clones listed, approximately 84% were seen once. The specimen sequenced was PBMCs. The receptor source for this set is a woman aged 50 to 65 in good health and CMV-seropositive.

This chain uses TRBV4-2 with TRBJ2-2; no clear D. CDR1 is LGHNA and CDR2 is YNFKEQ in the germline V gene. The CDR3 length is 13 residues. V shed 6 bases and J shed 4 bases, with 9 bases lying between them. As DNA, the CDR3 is TGTGCCAGCAGTCCAGGTAGCACCGGGGAGCTGTTTTTT. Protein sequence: CASSPGSTGELFF.

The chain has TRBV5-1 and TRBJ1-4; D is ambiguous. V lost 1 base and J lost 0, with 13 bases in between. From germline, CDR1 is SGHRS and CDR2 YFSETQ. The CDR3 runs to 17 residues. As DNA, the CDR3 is TGCGCCAGCAGCTTGACCGCCTCTATAACAACTAATGAAAAACTGTTTTTT. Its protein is CASSLTASITTNEKLFF.

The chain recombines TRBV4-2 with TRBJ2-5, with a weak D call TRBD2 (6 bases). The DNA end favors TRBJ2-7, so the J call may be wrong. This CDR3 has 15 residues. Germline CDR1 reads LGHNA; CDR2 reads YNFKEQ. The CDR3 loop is CASSQDPGVAYEQYF. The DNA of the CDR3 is TGTGCCAGCAGCCAAGATCCGGGGGTAGCCTACGAGCAGTACTTC.

For the CDR3, the DNA is TGTGCCAGCAGCTCGACAGTTAGCACAGATACGCAGTATTTT. Translated, it gives CASSSTVSTDTQYF. The V call is TRBV2, the J call TRBJ2-3; tentative D call: TRBD1 (5 bases). Trimming removed 6 bases from V and 0 bases from J, with 10 bases in between. This CDR3 has 14 amino acids. CDR1 SNHLY and CDR2 FYNNEI come from the germline V gene. Together with reference TRBV2 and TRBJ2-3, the CDR3 gives the full variable domain: EPEVTQTPSHQVTQMGQEVILRCVPISNHLYFYWYRQILGQKVEFLVSFYNNEISEKSEIFDDQFSVERPDGSNFTLKIRSTKLEDSAMYFCASSSTVSTDTQYFGPGTRLTVL.

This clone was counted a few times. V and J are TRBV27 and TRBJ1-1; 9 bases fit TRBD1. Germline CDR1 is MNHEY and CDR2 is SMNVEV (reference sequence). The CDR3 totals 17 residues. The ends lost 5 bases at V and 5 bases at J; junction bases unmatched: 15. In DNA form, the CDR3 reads TGTGCCAGCAGTCGGCGGGCGGGGGACAGGGCTGTTACTGAAGCTTTCTTT. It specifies CASSRRAGDRAVTEAFF.

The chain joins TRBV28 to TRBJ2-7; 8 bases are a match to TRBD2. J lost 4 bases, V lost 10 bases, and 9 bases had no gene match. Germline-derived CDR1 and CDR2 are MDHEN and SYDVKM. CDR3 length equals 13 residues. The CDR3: CATGGGGVYEQYF. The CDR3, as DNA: TGTGCCACCGGGGGGGGCGGGGTTTACGAGCAGTACTTC.

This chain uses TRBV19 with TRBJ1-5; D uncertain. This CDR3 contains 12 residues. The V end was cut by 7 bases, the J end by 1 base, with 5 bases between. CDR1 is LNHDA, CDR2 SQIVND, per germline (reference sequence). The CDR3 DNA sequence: TGTGCCAGTAACTGGAGCAATCAGCCCCAGCATTTT. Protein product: CASNWSNQPQHF.

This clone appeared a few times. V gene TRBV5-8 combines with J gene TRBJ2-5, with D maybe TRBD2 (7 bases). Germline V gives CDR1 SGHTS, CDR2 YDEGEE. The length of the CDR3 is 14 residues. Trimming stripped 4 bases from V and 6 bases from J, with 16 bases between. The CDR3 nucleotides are TGTGCCAGCAGCCCCTGGGGGGGCTCGAAGACCCAGTACTTC. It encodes CASSPWGGSKTQYF.

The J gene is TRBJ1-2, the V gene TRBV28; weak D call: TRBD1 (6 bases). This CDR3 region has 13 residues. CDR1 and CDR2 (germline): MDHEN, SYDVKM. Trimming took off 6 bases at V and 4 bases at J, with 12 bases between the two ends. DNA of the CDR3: TGTGCCAGCAGGGACAGCCGATCCTATGGCTACACCTTC. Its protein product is CASRDSRSYGYTF.

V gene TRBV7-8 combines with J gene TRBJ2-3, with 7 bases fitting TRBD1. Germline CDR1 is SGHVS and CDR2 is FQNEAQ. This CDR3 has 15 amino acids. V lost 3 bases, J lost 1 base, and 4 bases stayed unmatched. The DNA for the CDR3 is TGTGCCAGCAGCTTTTCGGGGACAGGCACAGATACGCAGTATTTT. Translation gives CASSFSGTGTDTQYF.